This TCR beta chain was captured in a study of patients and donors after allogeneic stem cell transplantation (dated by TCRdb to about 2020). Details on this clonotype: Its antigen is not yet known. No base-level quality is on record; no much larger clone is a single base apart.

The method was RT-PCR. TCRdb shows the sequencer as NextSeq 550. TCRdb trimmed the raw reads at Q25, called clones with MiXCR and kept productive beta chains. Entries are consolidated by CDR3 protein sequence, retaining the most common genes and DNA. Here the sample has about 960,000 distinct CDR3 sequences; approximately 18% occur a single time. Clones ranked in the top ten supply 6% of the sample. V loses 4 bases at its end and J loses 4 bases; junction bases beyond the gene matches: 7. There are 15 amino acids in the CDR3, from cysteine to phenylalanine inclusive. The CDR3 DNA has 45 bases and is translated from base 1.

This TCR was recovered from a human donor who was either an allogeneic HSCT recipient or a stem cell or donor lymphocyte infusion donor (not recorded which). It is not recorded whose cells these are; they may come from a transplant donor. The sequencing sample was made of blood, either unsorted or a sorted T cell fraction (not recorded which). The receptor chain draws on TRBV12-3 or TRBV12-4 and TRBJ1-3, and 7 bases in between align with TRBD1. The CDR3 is CASSSPTGWGNTIYF. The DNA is TGTGCCAGCAGTTCCCCGACAGGGTGGGGAAACACCATATATTTT.